The 27 T cell receptor beta chains given below trace back to one sample, sequenced in a study of blood T cell repertoires in COVID-19. Profiling relied on immunoSEQ multiplex PCR, and the TCRdb table lists in-frame clones only, not all of them. The repertoire holds about 150,000 clones, with 75% to 95% as singletons. Sequenced material: peripheral blood. These receptors all come from a man in his forties or fifties with acute or convalescent COVID-19.

The chain recombines TRBV6-2 or TRBV6-3 with TRBJ1-5; no clear D gene. Trimming removed 4 bases from V and 5 bases from J, with 9 bases in between. The germline V gene has CDR1 MNHEY and CDR2 SVGEGT. This CDR3 region has 13 residues. The CDR3 is CASSSGEDQPQHF. Here the CDR3 DNA reads TGTGCCAGCAGTTCCGGAGAGGATCAGCCCCAGCATTTT.

The CDR3 DNA follows: TGCGCCAGCAGTAGGGGCCACGGGGGCTACACCTTC. This gives the protein CASSRGHGGYTF. The chain couples TRBV5-1 to TRBJ1-2; tentatively, D is TRBD1 (5 bases). The CDR3 extends over 12 amino acids. Trimming shortened V by 5 bases and J by 8 bases, and 13 bases separated the two germline ends. CDR1 is SGHRS and CDR2 is YFSETQ in the germline V gene.

The chain has TRBV7-8 and TRBJ1-1; the D is unclear. With 5 bases removed from V and 6 bases from J, the gap between germline ends came to 16 bases. The CDR3 contains 14 residues. Germline assignment: CDR1 SGHVS and CDR2 FQNEAQ. CDR3 amino acids: CASSPPGSLAEAFF. The CDR3 DNA reads TGTGCCAGCAGCCCCCCGGGGTCTCTGGCTGAAGCTTTCTTT. The full variable domain, with the rest looked up from reference TRBV7-8 and TRBJ1-1, is GAGVSQSPRYKVAKRGQDVALRCDPISGHVSLFWYQQALGQGPEFLTYFQNEAQLDKSGLPSDRFFAERPEGSVSTLKIQRTQQEDSAVYLCASSPPGSLAEAFFGQGTRLTVV.

The V and J genes are TRBV5-4 and TRBJ2-6, with D tentatively TRBD2 (6 bases). Germline V gene data show CDR1 as SGHNT and CDR2 as YYREEE (reference sequence). The CDR3 spans 18 residues. V was pared by 0 bases and J by 0 bases, with 13 bases between. The chain's CDR3 is CASSLEGGLSSGANVLTF. The DNA for the CDR3 is TGTGCCAGCAGCTTGGAGGGAGGACTCAGCTCTGGGGCCAACGTCCTGACTTTC.

This clone was found many times. The rearrangement joins TRBV2 to TRBJ1-6, with D hard to call. CDR1 and CDR2 (germline): SNHLY, FYNNEI. V was trimmed by 3 bases and J by 8 bases, leaving 17 bases between them. This CDR3 has 16 residues. CDR3 residues: CASSEARSVRDSPLHF. The DNA of the CDR3 is TGTGCCAGCAGTGAGGCGAGGTCCGTGAGGGATTCACCCCTCCACTTT. Combining the CDR3 with reference TRBV2 and TRBJ1-6 gives the whole variable domain EPEVTQTPSHQVTQMGQEVILRCVPISNHLYFYWYRQILGQKVEFLVSFYNNEISEKSEIFDDQFSVERPDGSNFTLKIRSTKLEDSAMYFCASSEARSVRDSPLHFGNGTRLTVT.

V and J are TRBV2 and TRBJ2-5, with 9 bases identical to TRBD1. J gave up 0 bases and V 3 bases, and 11 bases lay outside the gene matches. CDR1 is SNHLY and CDR2 is FYNNEI in the germline V gene. The CDR3 sequence is 18 residues long. The CDR3 spells CASSDLLWDRAYQETQYF. CDR3 nucleotide sequence: TGTGCCAGCAGTGATCTCCTATGGGACAGGGCGTACCAAGAGACCCAGTACTTC.

The J gene is TRBJ1-1, the V gene TRBV19; 8 bases match TRBD1. J gave up 0 bases and V 6 bases, and 9 bases lay outside the gene matches. Germline V gives CDR1 LNHDA, CDR2 SQIVND (reference sequence). The CDR3 covers 16 residues. CDR3 DNA sequence: TGTGCCAGTAGCGTCGGCAGGGGGCCGATGAACACTGAAGCTTTCTTT. It codes for CASSVGRGPMNTEAFF.

V is TRBV19 and J is TRBJ2-1; TRBD2 aligns across 7 bases. J gave up 9 bases and V 6 bases, and 8 bases lay outside the gene matches. This CDR3 has 13 amino acids. In germline, CDR1 is LNHDA, CDR2 SQIVND (reference sequence). The CDR3 DNA reads TGTGCCAGTAGCAGACTAGCCTCCCCTGAGCAGTTCTTC. Protein sequence: CASSRLASPEQFF.

The gene calls are TRBV29-1 and TRBJ2-3; 10 bases match TRBD2. Germline V CDR1 and CDR2: SQVTM, ANQGSEA. This CDR3 is built from 18 residues. Trimming took 4 bases from V and 0 from J; bases not matched to a gene: 13. The CDR3 protein is CSVGRRGTSGTSTDTQYF. For the CDR3, the DNA is TGCAGCGTTGGTCGCAGAGGTACTAGCGGGACGAGCACAGATACGCAGTATTTT.

The chain recombines TRBV5-4 with TRBJ2-1; 7 bases map to TRBD2. The V gene end was trimmed by 4 bases and the J gene end by 4 bases; junction bases not matched to a gene: 11. Germline V gene data show CDR1 as SGHNT and CDR2 as YYREEE (reference sequence). The CDR3 covers 16 residues. The CDR3 is CASSATFRGDYNEQFF. In nucleotides, the CDR3 is TGTGCCAGCAGCGCGACTTTTCGGGGGGATTACAATGAGCAGTTCTTC.

The chain recombines TRBV5-6 with TRBJ1-1; D might be TRBD1 (5 bases). The germline CDR1 and CDR2 sequences are SGHDT and YYEEEE. The CDR3 totals 13 residues. Trimming shortened V by 0 bases and J by 3 bases, and 6 bases separated the two germline ends. This CDR3 reads CASSLGQHTEAFF. CDR3 nucleotide sequence: TGTGCCAGCAGCTTGGGACAGCACACTGAAGCTTTCTTT. Together with reference TRBV5-6 and TRBJ1-1, the CDR3 gives the full variable domain: DAGVTQSPTHLIKTRGQQVTLRCSPKSGHDTVSWYQQALGQGPQFIFQYYEEEERQRGNFPDRFSGHQFPNYSSELNVNALLLGDSALYLCASSLGQHTEAFFGQGTRLTVV.

V and J are TRBV4-1 and TRBJ1-3; 8 bases map to TRBD1. The CDR3 covers 14 residues. Looked up from germline, CDR1 is MGHRA and CDR2 is YSYEKL. The V segment lost 5 bases and the J segment 4 bases; nucleotides outside the gene matches: 4. This CDR3 is CASSLQGAGNTIYF. The CDR3 region has the DNA TGCGCCAGCAGCTTGCAGGGGGCAGGAAACACCATATATTTT.

The rearrangement joins TRBV4-3 to TRBJ2-7; TRBD1 matches 8 bases. This CDR3 contains 15 residues. The germline V gene encodes CDR1 LGHNA and CDR2 YSLEER. After removal of 0 bases from V and 4 bases from J, the junction contained 5 bases not matched to a gene. The CDR3, as DNA: TGCGCCAGCAGCCAAGACAGGACAGGGCTGTACGAGCAGTACGTC. Its protein product is CASSQDRTGLYEQYV.

CDR3 bases: TGTGCCAGTAGTCAAGACAGGCAAGCAACTAATGAAAAACTGTTTTTT. It yields the protein CASSQDRQATNEKLFF. The gene calls are TRBV19 and TRBJ1-4; tentatively, D is TRBD1 (6 bases). Between the trimmed V and J ends, which lost 5 bases and 0 bases, there was a span of 13 bases. The germline CDR1 and CDR2 sequences are LNHDA and SQIVND (reference sequence). This CDR3 has 16 residues.

The genes are TRBV5-1 and TRBJ2-7; D gene uncertain. Trimming took 0 bases from V and 2 from J, leaving 12 bases between them. The germline gives CDR1 SGHRS, CDR2 YFSETQ. This CDR3 is 15 amino acids long. CDR3: CASSLEAGRTYEQYF. The CDR3 bases are TGCGCCAGCAGCTTGGAGGCAGGTCGAACCTACGAGCAGTACTTC. The whole variable domain, remainder taken from reference TRBV5-1 and TRBJ2-7, is KAGVTQTPRYLIKTRGQQVTLSCSPISGHRSVSWYQQTPGQGLQFLFEYFSETQRNKGNFPGRFSGRQFSNSRSEMNVSTLELGDSALYLCASSLEAGRTYEQYFGPGTRLTVT.

The chain uses TRBV15 and TRBJ1-3; the D is unclear. CDR3 length: 15 residues. The V end was cut by 0 bases, the J end by 4 bases, with 10 bases between. Germline V gives CDR1 LNHNV, CDR2 YYDKDF (reference sequence). The DNA for the CDR3 is TGTGCCACCAGCAGAGATCGCAGAAACGGAAACACCATATATTTT. This gives the protein CATSRDRRNGNTIYF.

V is TRBV14 and J is TRBJ2-2; weak D call: TRBD2 (5 bases). Germline V CDR1 and CDR2: SGHDN, FVKESK. This CDR3 spans 15 amino acids. The V and J ends lost 8 bases and 6 bases respectively, with 19 bases between them. This CDR3 reads CASEPSTRAPGELFF. CDR3 sequence (DNA): TGTGCCAGCGAGCCAAGTACTAGAGCACCCGGGGAGCTGTTTTTT.

This chain uses TRBV7-6 with TRBJ2-2; 14 bases agree with TRBD2. Germline CDR1 is SGHVS and CDR2 is FNYEAQ. This CDR3 has 16 residues. Unmatched junction bases numbered 5, after V lost 5 bases and J lost 6 bases. The CDR3 loop reads CASSPGTSGSSGELFF. Here the CDR3 DNA reads TGTGCCAGCAGCCCAGGGACTAGCGGGAGTTCCGGGGAGCTGTTTTTT.

The genes are TRBV10-3 and TRBJ2-7; 8 nucleotides agree with TRBD1. The ends lost 10 bases at V and 4 bases at J; junction bases unmatched: 9. The CDR3 is 13 amino acids. Per the germline V gene, CDR1 is ENHRY and CDR2 is SYGVKD. The CDR3 region has the DNA TGTGCCAGCGGCAGGGGGCGAGAGTACGAGCAGTACTTC. Amino acid sequence: CASGRGREYEQYF.

The chain couples TRBV28 to TRBJ2-5; 8 bases map to TRBD2. From germline, CDR1 is MDHEN and CDR2 SYDVKM. The V gene end was trimmed by 4 bases and the J gene end by 5 bases; junction bases not matched to a gene: 15. There are 17 residues in the CDR3. For the CDR3, the DNA is TGTGCCAGCAGTTCTTCCGGGAGGAGCGGGAGCGACGAGACCCAGTACTTC. Protein sequence: CASSSSGRSGSDETQYF.

The chain is built from TRBV11-2 and TRBJ2-3, with unresolved D. V shed 6 bases and J shed 2 bases, with 18 bases lying between them. Germline V gene data show CDR1 as SGHAT and CDR2 as FQNNGV. This CDR3 is built from 16 residues. CDR3: CASRTVTLPPTDTQYF. CDR3 DNA: TGTGCCAGCAGGACTGTTACCCTCCCACCCACAGATACGCAGTATTTT.

V is TRBV19 and J is TRBJ1-1; TRBD1 aligns across 10 bases. V shed 4 bases, J shed 4 bases, and the junction held 9 bases outside the gene matches. Germline CDR1 and CDR2: LNHDA and SQIVND (reference sequence). There are 16 residues in the CDR3. DNA for the CDR3: TGTGCCAGTAGTAACGGACAGGGGGTTCGGGTCACTGAAGCTTTCTTT. This translates into CASSNGQGVRVTEAFF.

The CDR3 nucleotides are TGTGCCAGTAGTATCGTTACAGGGGACCCTGAAGCTTTCTTT. This sequence encodes CASSIVTGDPEAFF. V gene TRBV19 combines with J gene TRBJ1-1; 7 bases map to TRBD1. The CDR3 spans 14 residues. Germline CDR1 reads LNHDA; CDR2 reads SQIVND (reference sequence). J was trimmed by 6 bases and V by 3 bases; bases with no gene match: 7.

The chain couples TRBV11-2 to TRBJ1-3; 7 bases match TRBD1. Trimming took 5 bases from V and 4 from J; bases not matched to a gene: 8. The V gene's germline CDR1 is SGHAT and CDR2 FQNNGV. The CDR3 sequence is 15 residues long. DNA for the CDR3: TGTGCCAGCAGCAAGATACAGGGGATCGGAAACACCATATATTTT. It codes for CASSKIQGIGNTIYF.

The chain couples TRBV2 to TRBJ2-1, with 9 nucleotides matching TRBD2. The germline CDR1 and CDR2 sequences are SNHLY and FYNNEI. CDR3 length: 17 residues. The ends lost 6 bases at V and 4 bases at J; junction bases unmatched: 13. CDR3 coding DNA: TGTGCCAGCAGGGCTAGCGGGATCGAACGCTTTTACAATGAGCAGTTCTTC. Amino acid sequence: CASRASGIERFYNEQFF.

The chain combines TRBV5-1 with TRBJ2-2; perhaps TRBD1 as D (6 bases). CDR1 SGHRS and CDR2 YFSETQ come from the germline V gene. Deletions cut 2 bases from V and 7 bases from J, with 12 bases between. The CDR3 runs 14 residues. CDR3 region: CASSLDRKGGELFF. The CDR3 DNA reads as TGCGCCAGCAGCTTAGACAGGAAAGGCGGGGAGCTGTTTTTT.

The J gene is TRBJ1-2, the V gene TRBV28, with 11 bases identical to TRBD1. Germline loops: CDR1 MDHEN, CDR2 SYDVKM. V was pared by 3 bases and J by 8 bases, with 17 bases of the junction left unmatched. CDR3 length equals 18 residues. Written as DNA, the CDR3 is TGTGCCAGCAGTTTGAAGCCCTCCGGGACAGGGGGTACTTGGGGCTACACCTTC. Residues: CASSLKPSGTGGTWGYTF.